This T cell receptor beta chain was sequenced in a study of blood T cell repertoires in COVID-19. Study at large: From the United States, Italy and Spain came samples of acute and convalescent COVID-19. From T cells, B-cell-depleted T cells, or PBMCs came the material, which was cDNA or gDNA.

In the authors' methods: Reference gene primer amplification gave nucleated cell count estimates. Sequencing was performed with immunoSEQ multiplex PCR; in TCRdb, only in-frame clones are kept and a portion is missing. D and trimming were read from the DNA, whereas the V and J calls and clone size are those reported in that table. The sample has tens of thousands of clones, roughly 84% seen once. The germline V and J ends were trimmed by 4 bases and 2 bases, with 13 bases remaining between them. Germline V gene sequence: CDR1 LGHDT, CDR2 YNNKEL (reference sequence). This CDR3 contains 15 residues. The material sequenced was peripheral blood. This TCR was sampled from a middle-aged man with acute or convalescent COVID-19. The genes are TRBV3-1 (or the pseudogene TRBV3-2) and TRBJ2-3, with D maybe TRBD2 (5 bases). The DNA of the CDR3 is TGTGCCAGCAGCCCTTCGGGATTAGCCACAGATACGCAGTATTTT. As protein: CASSPSGLATDTQYF.